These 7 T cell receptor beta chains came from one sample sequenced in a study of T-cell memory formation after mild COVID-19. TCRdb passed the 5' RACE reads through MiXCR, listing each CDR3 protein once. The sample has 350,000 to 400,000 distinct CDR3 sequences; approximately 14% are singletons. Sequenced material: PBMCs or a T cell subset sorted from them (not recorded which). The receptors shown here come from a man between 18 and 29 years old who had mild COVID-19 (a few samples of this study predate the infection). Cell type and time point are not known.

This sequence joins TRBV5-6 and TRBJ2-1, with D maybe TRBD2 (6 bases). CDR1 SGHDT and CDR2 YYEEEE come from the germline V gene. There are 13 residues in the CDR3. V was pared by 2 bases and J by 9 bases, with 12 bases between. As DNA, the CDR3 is TGTGCCAGCAGCTTAAGCTCGGGAGCTGAGCAGTTCTTC. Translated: CASSLSSGAEQFF.

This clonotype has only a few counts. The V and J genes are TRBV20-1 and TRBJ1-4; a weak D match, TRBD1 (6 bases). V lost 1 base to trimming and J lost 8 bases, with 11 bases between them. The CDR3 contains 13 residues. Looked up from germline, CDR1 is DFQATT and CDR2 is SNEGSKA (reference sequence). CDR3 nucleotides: TGCAGTGCTAGAGTAGGGGGTCAGGAAAAACTGTTTTTT. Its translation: CSARVGGQEKLFF.

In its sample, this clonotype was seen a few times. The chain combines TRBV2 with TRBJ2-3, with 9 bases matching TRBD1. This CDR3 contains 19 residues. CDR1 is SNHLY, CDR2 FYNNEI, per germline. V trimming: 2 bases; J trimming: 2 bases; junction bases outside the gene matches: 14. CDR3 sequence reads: CASSEWDRVLPFFTDTQYF. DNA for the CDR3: TGTGCCAGCAGTGAATGGGACAGGGTGCTTCCCTTCTTCACAGATACGCAGTATTTT. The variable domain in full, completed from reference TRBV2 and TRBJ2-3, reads EPEVTQTPSHQVTQMGQEVILRCVPISNHLYFYWYRQILGQKVEFLVSFYNNEISEKSEIFDDQFSVERPDGSNFTLKIRSTKLEDSAMYFCASSEWDRVLPFFTDTQYFGPGTRLTVL.

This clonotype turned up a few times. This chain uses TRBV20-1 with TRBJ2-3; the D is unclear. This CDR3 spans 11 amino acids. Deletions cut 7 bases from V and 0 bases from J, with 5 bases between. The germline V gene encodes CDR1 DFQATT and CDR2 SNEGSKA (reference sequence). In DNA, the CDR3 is TGCAGTGGGCCTAGCACAGATACGCAGTATTTT. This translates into CSGPSTDTQYF.

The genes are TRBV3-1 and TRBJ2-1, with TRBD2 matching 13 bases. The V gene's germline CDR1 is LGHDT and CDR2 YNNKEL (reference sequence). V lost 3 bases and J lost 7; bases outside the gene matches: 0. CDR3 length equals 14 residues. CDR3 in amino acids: CASSQTSGGNEQFF. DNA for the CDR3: TGTGCCAGCAGCCAGACTAGCGGGGGGAATGAGCAGTTCTTC.

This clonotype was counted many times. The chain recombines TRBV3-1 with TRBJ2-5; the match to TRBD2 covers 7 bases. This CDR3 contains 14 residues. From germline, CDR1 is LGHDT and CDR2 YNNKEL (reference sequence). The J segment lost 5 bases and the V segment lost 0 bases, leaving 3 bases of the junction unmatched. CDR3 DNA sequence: TGTGCCAGCAGCCAAGATTTCGGGAGGGAGACCCAGTACTTC. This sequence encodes CASSQDFGRETQYF.

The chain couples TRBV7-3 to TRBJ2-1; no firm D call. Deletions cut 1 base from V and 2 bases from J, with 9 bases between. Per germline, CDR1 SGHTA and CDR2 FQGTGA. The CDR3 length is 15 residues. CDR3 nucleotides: TGTGCCAGCAGCTTAAGCCCGACGGCCTACAATGAGCAGTTCTTC. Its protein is CASSLSPTAYNEQFF.